Following are 25 T cell receptor beta chains from one sample sequenced in a study of cytotoxic CD8 clonotypes in ibrutinib-treated CLL. Data came from immunoSEQ multiplex PCR; TCRdb stores just in-frame clones and leaves some out. The sample has about 160,000 clones, approximately 80% seen once. The sequenced sample was PBMCs, obtained after 12 months of ibrutinib treatment. These TCRs come from a human donor with chronic lymphocytic leukemia.

The rearrangement links TRBV19 to TRBJ1-3; maybe TRBD1 (6 bases). The CDR3 sequence is 14 residues long. V gave up 7 bases and J gave up 0 bases, with 10 bases separating them. Germline V gene lookup returns CDR1 LNHDA and CDR2 SQIVND (reference sequence). CDR3 in DNA: TGTGCCAGTACAGGGGCGATCTCTGGAAACACCATATATTTT. Amino acid sequence: CASTGAISGNTIYF.

This chain links TRBV14 with TRBJ1-2, with TRBD1 as a possible D gene (6 bases). The germline V and J ends were trimmed by 0 bases and 5 bases, with 10 bases remaining between them. Germline V CDR1 and CDR2: SGHDN, FVKESK. The CDR3 loop spans 14 amino acids. The DNA for the CDR3 is TGTGCCAGCAGCCAAGAGGCCAGGGGATATGGCTACACCTTC. This codes for CASSQEARGYGYTF.

The CDR3 loop reads CASSYSGPVETDTQYF. In DNA form, the CDR3 reads TGTGCCAGCAGTTACTCAGGACCCGTAGAGACAGATACGCAGTATTTT. The chain recombines TRBV6-5 with TRBJ2-3; D gene unclear. Germline V gives CDR1 MNHEY, CDR2 SVGAGI. The CDR3 has 16 amino acids. The V end was cut by 0 bases, the J end by 3 bases, with 13 bases between.

This clone occurred a few times. The V and J genes are TRBV5-1 and TRBJ2-2; 9 bases are shared with TRBD1. V lost 1 base, J lost 6 bases, and 1 base stayed unmatched. The CDR3 runs 14 residues. Germline V lookup: CDR1 SGHRS, CDR2 YFSETQ. The CDR3 spells CASSLRQGAGELFF. CDR3 coding DNA: TGCGCCAGCAGCTTGAGACAGGGGGCCGGGGAGCTGTTTTTT.

This clone showed up just a few times. The J gene is TRBJ2-3, the V gene TRBV28; the match to TRBD2 covers 12 bases. The J segment lost 2 bases and the V segment lost 7 bases, leaving 4 bases of the junction unmatched. Germline CDR1 reads MDHEN; CDR2 reads SYDVKM. The length of the CDR3 is 15 residues. The CDR3 nucleotides are TGTGCCAGCACTAGACTAGCGGGGGACACAGATACGCAGTATTTT. Protein sequence: CASTRLAGDTDTQYF.

Note on this clone: At one end, the junction sequence differs from germline, possibly due to a read error. The chain carries TRBV5-1 and TRBJ2-7; 8 bases are a match to TRBD2. CDR1 is SGHRS, CDR2 YFSETQ, per germline. This CDR3 comprises 15 residues. CDR3 sequence reads: CASSLVTGKSGSRSF. The CDR3 region has the DNA TGCGCCAGCAGCTTGGTTACAGGGAAGAGCGGGAGCCGAAGCTTC.

Points on this clone: A read error may explain this, as a much larger clone is one base away. The rearrangement joins TRBV6-5 to TRBJ1-2; 7 nucleotides line up with TRBD1. The CDR3 totals 14 residues. Germline-derived CDR1 and CDR2 are MNHEY and SVGAGI. The J segment lost 0 bases and the V segment lost 6 bases, leaving 4 bases of the junction unmatched. The CDR3 region is CASSPGTANYGYTF. The CDR3 nucleotides read TGTGCCAGCAGCCCAGGGACAGCTAACTATGGCTACACCTTC.

The chain joins TRBV7-3 to TRBJ2-2, with 8 positions matching TRBD1. J lost 6 bases, V lost 5 bases, and 5 bases had no gene match. CDR3 length: 14 amino acids. Looked up from germline, CDR1 is SGHTA and CDR2 is FQGTGA. Written as DNA, the CDR3 is TGTGCCAGCAGCGCAGACAGGGGATCCGGGGAGCTGTTTTTT. Protein: CASSADRGSGELFF.

The J gene is TRBJ2-3, the V gene TRBV19, with 7 positions matching TRBD2. In germline, CDR1 is LNHDA, CDR2 SQIVND (reference sequence). J gave up 4 bases and V 2 bases, and 6 bases lay outside the gene matches. The CDR3 sequence is 15 residues long. The CDR3 reads CASSILAGGSDTQYF. CDR3 bases: TGTGCCAGTAGTATATTAGCGGGCGGGTCAGATACGCAGTATTTT.

This sequence joins TRBV5-4 and TRBJ2-1; maybe TRBD2 (7 bases). This CDR3 region has 15 residues. V was cut by 4 bases and J by 2 bases, with 13 bases left in between. Germline CDR1 and CDR2: SGHNT and YYREEE (reference sequence). The CDR3 protein is CASSMEGGAYNEQFF. In DNA form, the CDR3 reads TGTGCCAGCAGCATGGAAGGGGGGGCCTACAATGAGCAGTTCTTC.

V usage is TRBV7-9 and J usage is TRBJ2-3, with TRBD2 matching over 8 bases. The CDR3 spans 14 residues. V dropped 4 bases and J dropped 9; count of bases not matched to a gene: 9. Germline CDR1 and CDR2: SEHNR and FQNEAQ (reference sequence). The CDR3 sequence: CASSSPGLGITQYF. The CDR3 DNA follows: TGTGCCAGCAGCTCCCCGGGACTAGGTATAACGCAGTATTTT.

The chain links TRBV7-2 to TRBJ1-2, with a tentative D call TRBD1 (5 bases). Germline CDR1 SGHTA, CDR2 FQGNSA. Trimming removed 0 bases from V and 4 bases from J, with 9 bases in between. This CDR3 contains 14 residues. DNA for the CDR3: TGTGCCAGCAGCTTAGCGGGGGGTGTCTATGGCTACACCTTC. Protein product: CASSLAGGVYGYTF.

J is TRBJ2-7 and V is TRBV7-9; D may be TRBD1 (6 bases). Trimming pared 6 bases from V and 5 bases from J, leaving 26 bases between. This CDR3 is built from 17 residues. Germline CDR1 is SEHNR and CDR2 is FQNEAQ (reference sequence). For the CDR3, the DNA is TGTGCCAGCAGGACCTACCGGATGACAGGAGGTAACGACGAGCAGTACTTC. It translates to CASRTYRMTGGNDEQYF.

This chain connects TRBV11-2 to TRBJ2-1; 14 positions agree with TRBD2. The CDR3 contains 17 residues. Per germline, CDR1 SGHAT and CDR2 FQNNGV. V lost 4 bases and J lost 0; bases outside the gene matches: 2. The CDR3 DNA follows: TGTGCCAGCAGCTCGGGGACTAGCGGGAGCTCCTACAATGAGCAGTTCTTC. Translated, it gives CASSSGTSGSSYNEQFF. Using reference TRBV11-2 and TRBJ2-1 for the parts outside the CDR3, the full variable domain is EAGVAQSPRYKIIEKRQSVAFWCNPISGHATLYWYQQILGQGPKLLIQFQNNGVVDDSQLPKDRFSAERLKGVDSTLKIQPAKLEDSAVYLCASSSGTSGSSYNEQFFGPGTRLTVL.

The gene calls are TRBV5-6 and TRBJ1-2; 7 bases agree with TRBD1. Germline V lookup: CDR1 SGHDT, CDR2 YYEEEE. J gave up 6 bases and V 3 bases, and 5 bases lay outside the gene matches. This CDR3 spans 13 amino acids. CDR3 nucleotide sequence: TGTGCCAGCAGCTCGGCCCAGGGGGATGGCTACACCTTC. As protein: CASSSAQGDGYTF.

The chain couples TRBV2 to TRBJ1-2, with 9 bases lining up with TRBD1. The CDR3 runs to 14 residues. Germline CDR1 SNHLY, CDR2 FYNNEI. Trimming removed 5 bases from V and 8 bases from J; junction bases left unmatched: 9. The CDR3 loop reads CASSTIGQGYGYTF. CDR3 DNA: TGTGCCAGCAGTACGATCGGACAGGGGTACGGCTACACCTTC.

CDR3 nucleotides: TGTGCCAGCAGCTTGGAACAGAGATACGAGCAGTACTTC. Its protein product is CASSLEQRYEQYF. The V and J genes are TRBV5-8 and TRBJ2-7; D gene uncertain. V was pared by 0 bases and J by 4 bases, with 8 bases between. Looked up from germline, CDR1 is SGHTS and CDR2 is YDEGEE. The CDR3 contains 13 residues.

The rearrangement joins TRBV6-4 to TRBJ2-2, with 9 bases that match TRBD1. This CDR3 has 17 residues. The J segment lost 4 bases and the V segment lost 0 bases, leaving 6 bases of the junction unmatched. Germline V CDR1 and CDR2: MRHNA, SNTAGT. The CDR3 DNA sequence: TGTGCCAGCAGTGACTCGTACCGGGACAGGGTCACCGGGGAGCTGTTTTTT. Its protein product is CASSDSYRDRVTGELFF.

This clone appeared once. The rearrangement uses TRBV7-9 and TRBJ1-2; D call uncertain. Germline V lookup: CDR1 SEHNR, CDR2 FQNEAQ (reference sequence). V shed 2 bases and J shed 7 bases, with 5 bases lying between them. CDR3 length: 11 residues. CDR3 coding DNA: TGTGCCAGCAGCTTACCGGGTGGCTACACCTTC. Encoded protein: CASSLPGGYTF.

CDR3 sequence: CASSMDRNTEAFF. The CDR3 nucleotides read TGTGCCAGCAGTATGGATAGAAACACTGAAGCTTTCTTT. The J gene is TRBJ1-1, the V gene TRBV7-6; no clear D gene. Germline CDR1 and CDR2: SGHVS and FNYEAQ. The CDR3 has 13 residues. Deletions cut 6 bases from V and 2 bases from J, with 10 bases between.

The chain links TRBV6-5 to TRBJ2-7; 7 bases map to TRBD1. Germline CDR1 is MNHEY and CDR2 is SVGAGI. J lost 6 bases, V lost 6 bases, and 5 bases had no gene match. The CDR3 is 12 amino acids. CDR3 sequence reads: CASSTGQREQYF. CDR3 DNA sequence: TGTGCCAGCAGCACGGGACAGCGCGAGCAGTACTTC.

This clone was seen just once. The chain is built from TRBV4-1 and TRBJ2-2; 7 nucleotides align to TRBD2. The CDR3 runs 15 residues. Germline CDR1 MGHRA, CDR2 YSYEKL. V trimming: 6 bases; J trimming: 0 bases; junction bases outside the gene matches: 4. This CDR3 reads CASRPLAANTGELFF. The CDR3 coding sequence is TGCGCCAGCAGACCTCTAGCGGCGAACACCGGGGAGCTGTTTTTT.

The chain combines TRBV19 with TRBJ1-1; 7 bases line up with TRBD1. CDR3 length: 12 residues. Germline trimming cut 7 bases from V and 7 bases from J; bases unmatched to any gene: 6. In germline, CDR1 is LNHDA, CDR2 SQIVND (reference sequence). The CDR3 bases are TGTGCCAGTACCGGGACAGCTGGTGAAGCTTTCTTT. Its translation: CASTGTAGEAFF.

The chain recombines TRBV19 with TRBJ2-4, with D tentatively TRBD2 (6 bases). CDR3 length: 12 residues. V lost 3 bases and J 6 bases, leaving 6 bases between the germline ends. Germline V gene lookup returns CDR1 LNHDA and CDR2 SQIVND (reference sequence). The DNA of the CDR3 is TGTGCCAGTAGTATGGGACTAAACATTCAGTACTTC. Amino acid sequence: CASSMGLNIQYF.

The V gene is TRBV7-2, the J gene TRBJ1-1; 8 bases match TRBD1. In germline, CDR1 is SGHTA, CDR2 FQGNSA. Trimming removed 5 bases from V and 1 base from J; junction bases left unmatched: 15. The CDR3 contains 18 residues. CDR3 nucleotide sequence: TGTGCCAGCAGCCAACCTAGGACAGGGCGGGGTAAGAACACTGAAGCTTTCTTT. This codes for CASSQPRTGRGKNTEAFF.